Listed below are T cell receptor beta chains from one sample, sequenced in a study of CD8 T cells in ankylosing spondylitis. MiXCR was run by TCRdb on the 5' RACE reads, yielding one entry per CDR3 protein. The repertoire holds a few hundred thousand distinct CDR3 sequences, roughly a tenth seen once, with less than 8% in the top ten. Sequenced material: blood, either unsorted or a sorted T cell fraction (not recorded which). The receptors come from a male donor with ankylosing spondylitis or in good health (not recorded which). Each CDR3 is given with its conserved first and last residue. D genes are given only for firm matches. Some rows mark clone size as missing; the rest say once, few, many or name a class of expanded clone.

V gene	clone size	D gene	J gene	CDR3 protein	CDR3 DNA
TRBV3-1	many	-	TRBJ1-1	CASSQSDFEAFF	TGTGCCAGCAGCCAATCGGACTTTGAAGCTTTCTTT
TRBV20-1	many	TRBD2	TRBJ2-7	CSATRLAGGNTHEQYF	TGCAGTGCTACCCGACTAGCGGGGGGCAACACCCACGAGCAGTACTTC
TRBV27	many	-	TRBJ2-2	CASTASPNTGELFF	TGTGCCAGCACAGCCAGCCCGAACACCGGGGAGCTGTTTTTT
TRBV5-1	many	-	TRBJ2-7	CASSFFGGGEQYF	TGCGCCAGCAGCTTCTTCGGAGGGGGCGAGCAGTACTTC
TRBV20-1	few	TRBD1	TRBJ1-2	CSARTGGGYTF	TGCAGTGCACGGACAGGGGGAGGCTACACCTTC
TRBV10-3	many	TRBD1	TRBJ1-1	CAIRGQGSTEAFF	TGTGCCATCAGAGGACAGGGTTCCACTGAAGCTTTCTTT
TRBV12-3/TRBV12-4	many	-	TRBJ2-1	CASSLYGPETEQFF	TGTGCCAGCAGTTTATATGGCCCGGAGACTGAGCAGTTCTTC
TRBV6-1	few	-	TRBJ2-6	CASSESGSGANVLTF	TGTGCCAGCAGTGAGTCAGGCTCTGGGGCCAACGTCCTGACTTTC
TRBV29-1	many	TRBD1	TRBJ2-1	CSAGQGTSNEQFF	TGCAGCGCTGGACAGGGTACGAGTAATGAGCAGTTCTTC
TRBV19	-	-	TRBJ1-1	CASMGRENTEAFF	TGTGCCAGTATGGGCAGGGAGAACACTGAAGCTTTCTTT
TRBV27	few	TRBD1	TRBJ1-1	CASSPGQGWSEAFF	TGTGCCAGCAGTCCAGGACAGGGATGGTCTGAAGCTTTCTTT
TRBV12-3/TRBV12-4	many	TRBD2	TRBJ2-1	CASSHGLDRFF	TGTGCCAGCAGCCACGGACTAGACCGGTTCTTC
TRBV5-1	many	TRBD1	TRBJ1-1	CASSLVAGGAQSEAFF	TGCGCCAGCAGCTTGGTAGCAGGGGGCGCCCAATCTGAAGCTTTCTTT